These T cell receptor beta chains were read from a single sample in a study of blood T cell repertoires in COVID-19. Profiling relied on immunoSEQ multiplex PCR, and the TCRdb table lists in-frame clones only, not all of them. This sample yields a few hundred thousand clones, of which about 90% are seen a single time; over 8.5% belongs to the top ten. Sequenced input: PBMCs or T cells enriched from blood (not recorded which). The receptors here all came from a woman under 40 who had recovered from COVID-19. CDR3s include the opening cysteine and the closing phenylalanine or tryptophan. Each record gives: D gene, V gene, clone size, J gene, CDR3 protein, CDR3 DNA. D genes are given only for firm matches. Size is stated for part of the rows, as once, few or many counts, or as a class when the clone is expanded.

D gene: TRBD2
V gene: TRBV28
clone size: -
J gene: TRBJ2-1
CDR3 protein: CASRIYGVAGGLSNEQFF
CDR3 DNA: TGTGCCAGCAGAATCTATGGGGTAGCGGGAGGGCTCTCGAATGAGCAGTTCTTC

D gene: -
V gene: TRBV4-1
clone size: -
J gene: TRBJ1-1
CDR3 protein: CASSQERVSEAFF
CDR3 DNA: TGCGCCAGCAGCCAAGAACGGGTTTCTGAAGCTTTCTTT

D gene: -
V gene: TRBV5-1
clone size: -
J gene: TRBJ1-5
CDR3 protein: CASSLAGNQPQHF
CDR3 DNA: TGCGCCAGCAGCCTGGCGGGGAATCAGCCCCAGCATTTT

D gene: TRBD2
V gene: TRBV2
clone size: -
J gene: TRBJ2-3
CDR3 protein: CASSRTSYTDTQYF
CDR3 DNA: TGTGCCAGCAGCCGGACTAGTTACACAGATACGCAGTATTTT

D gene: -
V gene: TRBV7-8
clone size: -
J gene: TRBJ1-1
CDR3 protein: CASIPRHTEAFF
CDR3 DNA: TGTGCCAGCATTCCGAGGCACACTGAAGCTTTCTTT

D gene: TRBD1
V gene: TRBV28
clone size: once
J gene: TRBJ2-7
CDR3 protein: CASSLPQGSYEQYF
CDR3 DNA: TGTGCCAGCAGTCTACCACAGGGGTCCTACGAGCAGTACTTC

D gene: TRBD2
V gene: TRBV7-2
clone size: -
J gene: TRBJ2-2
CDR3 protein: CASSLQAGAVGELFF
CDR3 DNA: TGTGCCAGCAGCTTACAGGCGGGAGCGGTCGGGGAGCTGTTTTTT

D gene: -
V gene: TRBV19
clone size: many
J gene: TRBJ1-4
CDR3 protein: CASSMAVDGNEKLFF
CDR3 DNA: TGTGCCAGTAGTATGGCGGTTGATGGTAATGAAAAACTGTTTTTT

D gene: -
V gene: TRBV15
clone size: -
J gene: TRBJ1-2
CDR3 protein: CATSRDNRFYGYTF
CDR3 DNA: TGTGCCACCAGCAGAGATAACCGGTTCTATGGCTACACCTTC

D gene: TRBD2
V gene: TRBV6-5
clone size: -
J gene: TRBJ2-1
CDR3 protein: CASSRTSGTNEQFF
CDR3 DNA: TGTGCCAGCAGTAGGACTAGCGGGACGAATGAGCAGTTCTTC

D gene: TRBD1
V gene: TRBV19
clone size: -
J gene: TRBJ1-5
CDR3 protein: CASRPDRDGNQPQHF
CDR3 DNA: TGTGCCAGTAGGCCCGACAGGGACGGGAATCAGCCCCAGCATTTT

D gene: -
V gene: TRBV11-2
clone size: few
J gene: TRBJ1-2
CDR3 protein: CASSLAGSYGYTF
CDR3 DNA: TGTGCCAGCAGCTTAGCGGGAAGCTATGGCTACACCTTC

D gene: -
V gene: TRBV9
clone size: -
J gene: TRBJ2-1
CDR3 protein: CASSVGVNSYNEQFF
CDR3 DNA: TGTGCCAGCAGCGTGGGCGTAAACTCCTACAATGAGCAGTTCTTC

D gene: -
V gene: TRBV18
clone size: -
J gene: TRBJ1-5
CDR3 protein: CASSPDSRDQPQHF
CDR3 DNA: TGTGCCAGCTCACCTGATTCGCGAGATCAGCCCCAGCATTTT

D gene: -
V gene: TRBV3-1/TRBV3-2
clone size: few
J gene: TRBJ1-5
CDR3 protein: CASSQEWGDNQPQHF
CDR3 DNA: TGTGCCAGCAGCCAAGAATGGGGGGACAATCAGCCCCAGCATTTT

D gene: -
V gene: TRBV11-2
clone size: -
J gene: TRBJ2-5
CDR3 protein: CASSRGQETQYF
CDR3 DNA: TGTGCCAGCAGCCGGGGCCAAGAGACCCAGTACTTC

D gene: -
V gene: TRBV5-1
clone size: -
J gene: TRBJ2-7
CDR3 protein: CASSSPSVSSYEQYF
CDR3 DNA: TGCGCCAGCAGCTCGCCTAGCGTAAGCTCCTACGAGCAGTACTTC

D gene: TRBD1
V gene: TRBV2
clone size: -
J gene: TRBJ1-6
CDR3 protein: CASTGQGYNSPLHF
CDR3 DNA: TGTGCCAGCACTGGACAGGGTTATAATTCACCCCTCCACTTT

D gene: -
V gene: TRBV19
clone size: -
J gene: TRBJ1-5
CDR3 protein: CASSTPVRVVQPQHF
CDR3 DNA: TGTGCCAGTAGTACCCCGGTCAGGGTAGTTCAGCCCCAGCATTTT

D gene: TRBD1
V gene: TRBV6-5
clone size: once
J gene: TRBJ1-2
CDR3 protein: CASSYGTDYGYTF
CDR3 DNA: TGTGCCAGCAGTTACGGGACAGACTATGGCTACACCTTC

D gene: -
V gene: TRBV30
clone size: -
J gene: TRBJ1-5
CDR3 protein: CAYGRGGNQPQHF
CDR3 DNA: TGTGCTTATGGGAGGGGGGGCAATCAGCCCCAGCATTTT

D gene: -
V gene: TRBV9
clone size: -
J gene: TRBJ2-1
CDR3 protein: CASSVYGQSANEQFF
CDR3 DNA: TGTGCCAGCAGCGTATATGGACAGAGCGCCAATGAGCAGTTCTTC

D gene: -
V gene: TRBV7-3
clone size: once
J gene: TRBJ1-1
CDR3 protein: CASSLTDSTEAFF
CDR3 DNA: TGTGCCAGCAGCTTAACGGACAGCACTGAAGCTTTCTTT

D gene: -
V gene: TRBV5-1
clone size: -
J gene: TRBJ2-1
CDR3 protein: CASTSTGEAYNEQFF
CDR3 DNA: TGCGCCAGCACGTCAACGGGAGAAGCCTACAATGAGCAGTTCTTC

D gene: -
V gene: TRBV28
clone size: few
J gene: TRBJ1-4
CDR3 protein: CASRRNEKLFF
CDR3 DNA: TGTGCCAGCAGGAGGAATGAAAAACTGTTTTTT

D gene: -
V gene: TRBV28
clone size: -
J gene: TRBJ1-3
CDR3 protein: CASSYVRVPYSGNTIYF
CDR3 DNA: TGTGCCAGCAGTTACGTCAGGGTCCCCTACTCTGGAAACACCATATATTTT

D gene: -
V gene: TRBV27
clone size: -
J gene: TRBJ1-3
CDR3 protein: CASSPRSGVSGNTIYF
CDR3 DNA: TGTGCCAGCAGTCCCAGATCGGGAGTCTCTGGAAACACCATATATTTT

D gene: TRBD1
V gene: TRBV27
clone size: once
J gene: TRBJ1-2
CDR3 protein: CASSLVPGQRIYGYTF
CDR3 DNA: TGTGCCAGCAGTTTGGTTCCGGGACAGAGAATCTATGGCTACACCTTC

D gene: -
V gene: TRBV19
clone size: -
J gene: TRBJ1-4
CDR3 protein: CASTSTGSNEKLFF
CDR3 DNA: TGTGCCAGTACCTCGACAGGATCTAATGAAAAACTGTTTTTT

D gene: -
V gene: TRBV28
clone size: once
J gene: TRBJ2-7
CDR3 protein: CASSNPNRDEQYF
CDR3 DNA: TGTGCCAGCAGTAACCCGAACAGGGACGAGCAGTACTTC

D gene: TRBD2
V gene: TRBV19
clone size: once
J gene: TRBJ2-5
CDR3 protein: CASRTRTTSSETQYF
CDR3 DNA: TGTGCCAGTAGGACTCGAACGACTAGCTCGGAGACCCAGTACTTC

D gene: -
V gene: TRBV9
clone size: few
J gene: TRBJ2-5
CDR3 protein: CASSVESGVGPETQYF
CDR3 DNA: TGTGCCAGCAGCGTAGAGTCGGGAGTAGGCCCAGAGACCCAGTACTTC

D gene: TRBD2
V gene: TRBV12-5
clone size: once
J gene: TRBJ2-1
CDR3 protein: CASGTGLAFSYNEQFF
CDR3 DNA: TGTGCTAGTGGAACGGGACTAGCGTTCTCCTACAATGAGCAGTTCTTC

D gene: TRBD2
V gene: TRBV9
clone size: once
J gene: TRBJ2-5
CDR3 protein: CASSGRLAGGETQYF
CDR3 DNA: TGTGCCAGCAGCGGGCGACTAGCGGGAGGGGAGACCCAGTACTTC

D gene: TRBD1
V gene: TRBV6-4
clone size: few
J gene: TRBJ1-1
CDR3 protein: CASSTGTGANTEAFF
CDR3 DNA: TGTGCCAGCAGTACGGGGACAGGGGCGAACACTGAAGCTTTCTTT

D gene: -
V gene: TRBV29-1
clone size: -
J gene: TRBJ2-2
CDR3 protein: CSADPGTTGELFF
CDR3 DNA: TGCAGCGCCGATCCGGGGACTACCGGGGAGCTGTTTTTT